This is a list of T cell receptor beta chains from one sample in a study of cytomegalovirus exposure and HLA in healthy donors. Sequenced by immunoSEQ multiplex PCR; TCRdb stores in-frame clones only, minus some. This repertoire shows 150,000 to 200,000 clones, over 65% found once; its top ten account for approximately 1.4%. The sequenced sample was PBMCs. These receptor sequences come from a man between 18 and 35 years old in good health and CMV-seronegative. Each CDR3 is given with its conserved first and last residue. The D gene is left open where the match is weak. Size is stated for part of the rows, as once, few or many counts, or as a class when the clone is expanded.

size: .; J: TRBJ2-3; V: TRBV5-1; D: TRBD1; CDR3: CASSLMDRGDTQYF; DNA: TGCGCCAGCAGCTTAATGGACAGGGGAGATACGCAGTATTTT
size: .; J: TRBJ1-2; V: TRBV19; D: .; CDR3: CASRSQGSYGYTF; DNA: TGTGCCAGTAGGTCCCAGGGTAGCTATGGCTACACCTTC
size: .; J: TRBJ2-7; V: TRBV7-3; D: TRBD1; CDR3: CASSPGGTGSSYEQYF; DNA: TGTGCCAGCAGCCCAGGGGGGACAGGGAGCTCCTACGAGCAGTACTTC
size: few; J: TRBJ2-5; V: TRBV6-5; D: .; CDR3: CASSYSPAYQETQYF; DNA: TGTGCCAGCAGTTATAGCCCGGCGTACCAAGAGACCCAGTACTTC
size: .; J: TRBJ2-1; V: TRBV29-1; D: TRBD2; CDR3: CSVEMIGLGGSSYNEQFF; DNA: TGCAGCGTTGAAATGATTGGTTTGGGGGGGAGCTCCTACAATGAGCAGTTCTTC
size: .; J: TRBJ2-1; V: TRBV15; D: .; CDR3: CATSRDPGCEQFF; DNA: TGTGCCACCAGCAGAGATCCCGGGTGTGAGCAGTTCTTC
size: few; J: TRBJ2-2; V: TRBV19; D: .; CDR3: CASSIDPWTANTGELFF; DNA: TGTGCCAGTAGTATAGATCCTTGGACAGCGAACACCGGGGAGCTGTTTTTT
size: .; J: TRBJ1-1; V: TRBV5-1; D: TRBD1; CDR3: CASTEGQRQGVGAFF; DNA: TGCGCCAGCACCGAGGGGCAAAGGCAGGGGGTAGGAGCTTTCTTT
size: .; J: TRBJ1-5; V: TRBV15; D: .; CDR3: CATSTVSSNQPQHF; DNA: TGTGCCACCAGCACCGTATCTAGCAATCAGCCCCAGCATTTT
size: .; J: TRBJ2-5; V: TRBV7-3; D: TRBD2; CDR3: CASNLAGEPRETQYF; DNA: TGTGCCAGCAATCTAGCGGGAGAGCCACGGGAGACCCAGTACTTC
size: once; J: TRBJ1-2; V: TRBV30; D: .; CDR3: CAWTLTGGYGYTF; DNA: TGTGCCTGGACCTTGACAGGCGGCTATGGCTACACCTTC
size: .; J: TRBJ1-2; V: TRBV4-2; D: .; CDR3: CASSQAGAGTNYGYTF; DNA: TGTGCCAGCAGCCAAGCTGGGGCAGGGACTAACTATGGCTACACCTTC
size: .; J: TRBJ2-1; V: TRBV11-2; D: TRBD2; CDR3: CASSYPPGGSGTQFF; DNA: TGTGCCAGCAGCTACCCCCCGGGCGGGAGCGGCACGCAGTTCTTC
size: .; J: TRBJ1-1; V: TRBV7-2; D: .; CDR3: CASSLSREKNTEAFF; DNA: TGTGCCAGCAGCTTATCTCGGGAAAAGAACACTGAAGCTTTCTTT
size: .; J: TRBJ1-2; V: TRBV19; D: .; CDR3: CASSKGVYGYTF; DNA: TGTGCCAGTAGTAAAGGGGTCTATGGCTACACCTTC
size: .; J: TRBJ2-2; V: TRBV30; D: TRBD1; CDR3: CAWSRGTGSTGELFF; DNA: TGTGCCTGGAGCCGTGGGACAGGGTCCACCGGGGAGCTGTTTTTT
size: .; J: TRBJ1-2; V: TRBV30; D: .; CDR3: CAWSVQSGPGYGYTF; DNA: TGTGCCTGGAGTGTACAATCAGGGCCTGGCTATGGCTACACCTTC
size: .; J: TRBJ1-2; V: TRBV6-5; D: .; CDR3: CASSPWPNYGYTF; DNA: TGTGCCAGCAGCCCTTGGCCTAACTATGGCTACACCTTC
size: .; J: TRBJ1-2; V: TRBV19; D: .; CDR3: CASNRIPQGEGGYTF; DNA: TGTGCCAGTAACCGCATCCCACAAGGGGAAGGTGGCTACACCTTC
size: once; J: TRBJ2-3; V: TRBV7-9; D: TRBD1; CDR3: CASSLMGQGASDTQYF; DNA: TGTGCCAGCAGCTTAATGGGACAGGGGGCATCAGATACGCAGTATTTT
size: few; J: TRBJ1-5; V: TRBV29-1; D: .; CDR3: CSVGYRDQPQHF; DNA: TGCAGCGTTGGTTACCGAGATCAGCCCCAGCATTTT
size: few; J: TRBJ2-1; V: TRBV9; D: TRBD2; CDR3: CASSVDGGTYNEQFF; DNA: TGTGCCAGCAGCGTAGACGGGGGGACCTACAATGAGCAGTTCTTC
size: .; J: TRBJ2-5; V: TRBV9; D: TRBD2; CDR3: CASSKNAGGLVEETQYF; DNA: TGTGCCAGCAGCAAGAATGCGGGGGGGCTGGTCGAAGAGACCCAGTACTTC
size: .; J: TRBJ2-2; V: TRBV19; D: .; CDR3: CASGPQATGELFF; DNA: TGTGCCAGTGGTCCGCAGGCAACCGGGGAGCTGTTTTTT
size: .; J: TRBJ1-1; V: TRBV25-1; D: .; CDR3: CASSRFAGEMNTEAFF; DNA: TGTGCCAGCAGCCGGTTTGCAGGGGAAATGAACACTGAAGCTTTCTTT
size: few; J: TRBJ2-2; V: TRBV4-1; D: .; CDR3: CASSQSAGELFF; DNA: TGCGCCAGCAGCCAATCGGCCGGGGAGCTGTTTTTT
size: once; J: TRBJ1-2; V: TRBV4-3; D: TRBD1; CDR3: CASSHRDRGGGYPF; DNA: TGCGCCAGCAGCCACCGGGACAGGGGTGGTGGCTACCCCTTC
size: .; J: TRBJ1-1; V: TRBV7-9; D: .; CDR3: CASSFVQRNTEAFF; DNA: TGTGCCAGCAGCTTTGTACAGAGGAACACTGAAGCTTTCTTT
size: .; J: TRBJ2-2; V: TRBV6-5; D: .; CDR3: CASKSGFGELFF; DNA: TGTGCCAGCAAGAGCGGGTTCGGGGAGCTGTTTTTT
size: .; J: TRBJ1-1; V: TRBV30; D: .; CDR3: CAWGNPLLLEGTEAFF; DNA: TGTGCCTGGGGGAATCCCCTCCTTCTGGAGGGCACTGAAGCTTTCTTT
size: .; J: TRBJ2-3; V: TRBV5-5; D: TRBD2; CDR3: CASSWTSGRRVADTQYF; DNA: TGTGCCAGCAGCTGGACTAGCGGGAGGAGGGTAGCAGATACGCAGTATTTT
size: .; J: TRBJ2-3; V: TRBV4-1; D: TRBD2; CDR3: CASSQEGLAGGIDTQYF; DNA: TGCGCCAGCAGCCAAGAAGGACTAGCGGGGGGCATAGATACGCAGTATTTT
size: few; J: TRBJ1-5; V: TRBV18; D: .; CDR3: CASSRGGPDVPQHF; DNA: TGTGCCAGCTCACGGGGGGGGCCCGATGTGCCCCAGCATTTT
size: .; J: TRBJ1-1; V: TRBV5-1; D: TRBD1; CDR3: CASRSTGTRNTEAFF; DNA: TGCGCCAGCAGATCGACAGGGACTCGGAACACTGAAGCTTTCTTT
size: .; J: TRBJ1-2; V: TRBV9; D: .; CDR3: CASSVGINYGYTF; DNA: TGTGCCAGCAGCGTAGGTATTAACTATGGCTACACCTTC
size: few; J: TRBJ1-2; V: TRBV16; D: .; CDR3: CASSPQRRGYGHTF; DNA: TGTGCCAGCAGCCCCCAGCGGAGGGGATATGGCCACACCTTC
size: .; J: TRBJ2-5; V: TRBV7-7; D: TRBD2; CDR3: CASSSGLAGGQETQYF; DNA: TGTGCTAGCAGCTCCGGACTAGCGGGGGGGCAAGAGACCCAGTACTTC
size: .; J: TRBJ1-1; V: TRBV6-5; D: .; CDR3: CASSYGNLGIVAAFF; DNA: TGTGCCAGCAGTTACGGAAATTTGGGGATAGTAGCGGCTTTCTTT
size: .; J: TRBJ1-2; V: TRBV6-5; D: .; CDR3: CASSYSGSGHTF; DNA: TGTGCCAGCAGTTACTCAGGTAGCGGCCACACCTTC
size: .; J: TRBJ2-1; V: TRBV7-2; D: TRBD2; CDR3: CASSSQGLAALGEQFF; DNA: TGTGCCAGCAGCTCCCAAGGACTAGCGGCCCTGGGTGAGCAGTTCTTC
size: once; J: TRBJ2-3; V: TRBV7-2; D: .; CDR3: CASRKTTSTDTQYF; DNA: TGTGCCAGCAGGAAGACTACAAGCACAGATACGCAGTATTTT
size: few; J: TRBJ2-1; V: TRBV5-6; D: TRBD2; CDR3: CASSWTSGSNEQFF; DNA: TGTGCCAGCAGCTGGACTAGCGGGAGCAATGAGCAGTTCTTC
size: few; J: TRBJ2-4; V: TRBV27; D: TRBD1; CDR3: CASGFTGVNIQYF; DNA: TGTGCCAGTGGGTTCACAGGGGTAAACATTCAGTACTTC
size: .; J: TRBJ2-2; V: TRBV6-1; D: .; CDR3: CASRGGTGELFF; DNA: TGTGCCAGCAGAGGGGGCACCGGGGAGCTGTTTTTT
size: .; J: TRBJ2-7; V: TRBV20-1; D: .; CDR3: CSAGASYEQYF; DNA: TGCAGTGCTGGGGCCTCCTACGAGCAGTACTTC
size: .; J: TRBJ1-2; V: TRBV28; D: TRBD1; CDR3: CASSGEPGQIRHGYTF; DNA: TGTGCCAGCAGTGGGGAACCGGGACAGATAAGGCATGGCTACACCTTC
size: few; J: TRBJ1-5; V: TRBV2; D: .; CDR3: CASSDRDRNQPQHF; DNA: TGTGCCAGCAGTGACAGGGATAGGAATCAGCCCCAGCATTTT
size: .; J: TRBJ2-7; V: TRBV18; D: TRBD1; CDR3: CASSPDRVLREQYF; DNA: TGTGCCAGCTCACCTGACAGGGTTCTTCGGGAGCAGTACTTC
size: .; J: TRBJ2-7; V: TRBV6-1; D: TRBD1; CDR3: CASTSGTGTYEQYF; DNA: TGTGCCAGCACTTCCGGGACAGGGACCTACGAGCAGTACTTC
size: .; J: TRBJ1-2; V: TRBV7-9; D: TRBD1; CDR3: CASSWDRGDWSDGYTF; DNA: TGTGCCAGCAGCTGGGACAGGGGAGATTGGTCTGATGGCTACACCTTC
size: .; J: TRBJ1-4; V: TRBV5-1; D: .; CDR3: CASTDRSTNEKLFF; DNA: TGCGCCAGCACAGACAGGTCAACTAATGAAAAACTGTTTTTT
size: .; J: TRBJ2-2; V: TRBV10-3; D: TRBD2; CDR3: CAIGSSGRGGGELFF; DNA: TGTGCCATCGGCTCTAGCGGGCGAGGTGGCGGGGAGCTGTTTTTT
size: .; J: TRBJ2-7; V: TRBV25-1; D: .; CDR3: CASRHTGLEQYF; DNA: TGTGCCAGCAGGCACACAGGGCTCGAGCAGTACTTC
size: .; J: TRBJ2-7; V: TRBV21-1; D: .; CDR3: CASSNRDRGDEQYF; DNA: TGTGCCAGCAGCAACCGGGACAGAGGGGACGAGCAGTACTTC
size: .; J: TRBJ1-1; V: TRBV7-9; D: .; CDR3: CASSLERRTEAFF; DNA: TGTGCCAGCAGCTTAGAAAGGAGAACTGAAGCTTTCTTT